This T cell receptor beta chain was captured in a study of T cell responses to AZD1222 COVID-19 vaccine. Study results and limitations: Increased Spike-specific TCR breadth and depth were observed after two AZD1222 doses. Only six or seven AZD1222 recipients were seropositive at baseline.

The assay was immunoSEQ multiplex PCR, and TCRdb's table has in-frame clones only and misses some. The profile covers 70,000 to 90,000 clones, with 75% to 90% appearing a single time and about 12% taken by the ten largest. The V gene's germline CDR1 is SGDLS and CDR2 YYNGEE. The CDR3 is made up of 15 amino acids. The J segment lost 1 base and the V segment lost 2 bases, leaving 0 bases of the junction unmatched. This clone appeared a single time. Its antigen is unidentified. The sample carries other DNA sequences with the same CDR3. The clonotype originates from an adult who received the AZD1222 COVID-19 vaccine. The sequencing here drew on peripheral blood, taken 28 days after the second AZD1222 dose. V usage is TRBV9 and J usage is TRBJ2-1; 10 positions agree with TRBD2. The CDR3 here is CASSVSGGSYNEQFF. In DNA, the CDR3 is TGTGCCAGCAGCGTTAGCGGGGGGTCCTACAATGAGCAGTTCTTC.